The T cell receptor beta chain under discussion was sequenced for a study of cytomegalovirus exposure and HLA in healthy donors. Whole-study findings and limits: Relative to the approximately 700-donor mean, N-insertions were reportedly fewer in an Asian-associated ancestry cluster in a later analysis. For TCR beta chains, V- and J-gene trimming was later linked to a missense DCLRE1C variant. Highly shared variants forming one cluster were likely a sequencing artifact. Later work found that TCR association rates differed between HLA loci; DRB1 had the most and HLA-C the fewest.

PCR employed 60 Vbeta and 13 Jbeta primers. Assay used: immunoSEQ multiplex PCR; TCRdb lists only in-frame clones, some missing. This table has over 150,000 clones, roughly 80% appearing once. This clone came up once. Its antigen is currently unknown. The V segment lost 4 bases and the J segment 8 bases; nucleotides outside the gene matches: 17. Germline CDR1 is SGHNT and CDR2 is YYREEE (reference sequence). This CDR3 region has 17 residues. The sample comprised PBMCs. This TCR derives from a man between 18 and 29 years old in good health and CMV-seropositive. The chain recombines TRBV5-4 with TRBJ1-4; TRBD1 matches 7 bases. Here the CDR3 reads CASSTGTAGILGEKLFF. The DNA of the CDR3 is TGTGCCAGCAGCACAGGGACAGCCGGAATATTGGGGGAAAAACTGTTTTTT.